This is a list of T cell receptor beta chains from one sample in a study of cytomegalovirus exposure and HLA in healthy donors. TCRdb's copy holds only in-frame clones and misses some; the assay was immunoSEQ multiplex PCR. The repertoire holds around 90,000 clones, with approximately 81% as singletons. Sequenced input: PBMCs. Receptor source: a man between 40 and 49 years old in good health and CMV-seropositive. Both conserved end residues are part of each CDR3.

V,CDR3
TRBV19,CASEGRGSYNEQFF
TRBV2,CASSEGERGFQDTQYF
TRBV7-9,CASSFNGGASTDTQYF
TRBV10-2,CASTSPEGGQETQYF
TRBV5-4,CASSSGQGLRSPLHF
TRBV9,CASSIGLGGTEAFF
TRBV7-9,CASSFFGGRISSGNTIYF
TRBV5-1,CASSLGTYENEKLFF
TRBV10-3,CAISGLASLDEQFF
TRBV23-1,CASSQPCGHSAREQFF
TRBV6-5,CASSYRTSGSSGELFF
TRBV19,CASSSGSSPYNEQFF
TRBV7-9,CASSLDGTSGANVLTF
TRBV7-9,CASSSTKQGKEQYF
TRBV10-3,CAASGDRGGDALNEKLFF
TRBV10-1,CASSQVGTGFDEQFF
TRBV19,CASSKQGVGTQYF
TRBV4-1,CASSSRQGREQYF
TRBV19,CASSALTATGNTIYF
TRBV18,CASSSSTGASGNTIYF
TRBV7-9,CASSLGGLNTIYF
TRBV18,CASSPPRGMNTEAFF
TRBV19,CASSIRTSGLYEQYF
TRBV7-8,CASSPIAGVTGADTQYF
TRBV9,CASSVRDQTGTQYF
TRBV6-5,CASSYQDRLNTEAFF
TRBV5-6,CASRRWTGSNQPQHF
TRBV28,CASSWGDYSNQPQHF
TRBV7-8,CASSWRDSYNEQFF
TRBV14,CASSQSPGQYNSPLHF
TRBV27,CASSPEGGTDTQYF
TRBV19,CASAATGVFFSGANVLTF
TRBV12-5,CASGAGGSQETQYF
TRBV25-1,CASSAPGSTHSGYTF
TRBV5-4,CASSLGSGTYNEQFF
TRBV5-1,CASSVIAGKGYEQYF
TRBV7-2,CASSPGTGTSPLHF
TRBV5-4,CASSLLQGPKETQYF
TRBV10-1,CASSESGLPEQFF
TRBV5-4,CASSHEGVGTEAFF
TRBV19,CASSPKGSYTEAFF
TRBV10-1,CASSEGVAGKETQYF
TRBV5-4,CASSPASGTYNEQFF
TRBV5-4,CASSSAGGSPLHF
TRBV5-1,CASSPLGTSGIEETQYF
TRBV11-3,CASSLGFGQTYNEQFF
TRBV2,CASSVGRTEAFF
TRBV7-2,CASSHDSQETQYF
TRBV5-6,CASSVRQGPVYGYTF
TRBV19,CASSIASGHQETQYF
TRBV6-5,CATKTGYSGNTIYF
TRBV7-9,CASSGDRGGTGELFF
TRBV5-4,CASSHSGGNSPLHF
TRBV5-1,CASSLAEGGNEQFF